The 13 T cell receptor beta chains listed next were all sequenced from one sample in a study of Graves' ophthalmopathy and Graves' hyperthyroidism. TCR beta CDR3 amplification used RNA transcripts. RT-PCR was first run with HTBI primers, then multiplex PCR in a second round. TCRdb reprocessed the multiplex PCR reads with MiXCR, giving one entry per CDR3 protein. The sample includes some 350,000 distinct CDR3 sequences, about a sixth of them seen just once. Input material: peripheral blood. The receptors shown here come from an adult woman with stable Graves' hyperthyroidism.

This clonotype was recorded many times. This sequence joins TRBV28 and TRBJ1-1; TRBD1 might be the D (6 bases). The germline V gene has CDR1 MDHEN and CDR2 SYDVKM. V lost 6 bases, J lost 1 base, and 9 bases lay in between. The CDR3 is made up of 13 amino acids. The CDR3 DNA reads as TGTGCCAGCAGGGAACAGGGGAACACTGAAGCTTTCTTT. Amino acid sequence: CASREQGNTEAFF.

This clonotype has ten or more counts. V gene TRBV12-3 or TRBV12-4 combines with J gene TRBJ1-1; unclear D gene. Trimming shortened V by 3 bases and J by 8 bases, and 7 bases separated the two germline ends. The CDR3 length is 11 residues. DNA of the CDR3: TGTGCCAGCAGTTTCGGGCCCGAAGCTTTCTTT. It yields the protein CASSFGPEAFF.

This clonotype came up many times. V gene TRBV9 combines with J gene TRBJ2-5; D gene unclear. In germline, CDR1 is SGDLS, CDR2 YYNGEE. V was pared by 0 bases and J by 2 bases, with 8 bases between. This CDR3 has 14 residues. The CDR3 is CASSVDSAQETQYF. CDR3 nucleotide sequence: TGTGCCAGCAGCGTAGACAGTGCTCAAGAGACCCAGTACTTC.

This clonotype was seen only a few times. This chain joins TRBV3-1 and TRBJ2-2; D is ambiguous. This CDR3 contains 20 residues. V lost 0 bases and J lost 0, with 20 bases in between. CDR1 is LGHDT, CDR2 YNNKEL, per germline (reference sequence). The CDR3 here is CASSQERLDLIAPNTGELFF. The DNA of the CDR3 is TGTGCCAGCAGCCAAGAACGGCTTGACTTGATAGCACCGAACACCGGGGAGCTGTTTTTT. The whole variable domain, remainder taken from reference TRBV3-1 and TRBJ2-2, is DTAVSQTPKYLVTQMGNDKSIKCEQNLGHDTMYWYKQDSKKFLKIMFSYNNKELIINETVPNRFSPKSPDKAHLNLHINSLELGDSAVYFCASSQERLDLIAPNTGELFFGEGSRLTVL.

This clonotype came up many times. The V gene is TRBV6-1, the J gene TRBJ1-2; TRBD1 aligns across 8 bases. Trimming removed 1 base from V and 5 bases from J; junction bases left unmatched: 9. Germline V CDR1 and CDR2: MNHNS, SASEGT. The CDR3 has 16 amino acids. The CDR3 region has the DNA TGTGCCAGCAGTGAAGACAGGGGGGGACTTTCTTATGGCTACACCTTC. Translating gives CASSEDRGGLSYGYTF.

This clonotype was recorded at least ten times. The chain is built from TRBV6-1 and TRBJ2-5, with a weak D call TRBD1 (6 bases). Germline V lookup: CDR1 MNHNS, CDR2 SASEGT. V lost 8 bases and J 4 bases, leaving 17 bases between the germline ends. This CDR3 comprises 14 residues. The CDR3 region is CASASRGFTETQYF. In DNA form, the CDR3 reads TGTGCCAGCGCGAGCAGGGGTTTTACAGAGACCCAGTACTTC.

This clonotype occurred many times. J is TRBJ1-5 and V is TRBV6-5; D is unresolved. The CDR3 has 14 amino acids. CDR1 is MNHEY and CDR2 is SVGAGI in the germline V gene. Between the trimmed V and J ends, which lost 1 base and 1 base, there was a span of 5 bases. The CDR3 DNA follows: TGTGCCAGCAGTTACTTGGTGAGCAATCAGCCCCAGCATTTT. This gives the protein CASSYLVSNQPQHF.

This clonotype was observed many times. This chain connects TRBV9 to TRBJ2-7; 10 nucleotides align to TRBD2. V lost 0 bases, J lost 3 bases, and 3 bases stayed unmatched. This CDR3 has 15 amino acids. Per the germline V gene, CDR1 is SGDLS and CDR2 is YYNGEE. Written as DNA, the CDR3 is TGTGCCAGCAGCGTAGTGGCTAGCGGGAGCTACGAGCAGTACTTC. Translated, it gives CASSVVASGSYEQYF.

The chain is built from TRBV20-1 and TRBJ2-2; D tentatively reads TRBD1 or TRBD2 (5 bases each). The CDR3 spans 17 residues. Germline V gives CDR1 DFQATT, CDR2 SNEGSKA (reference sequence). V lost 1 base and J 9 bases, leaving 24 bases between the germline ends. In nucleotides, the CDR3 is TGCAGTGCTAGAGGATTAATCGTGGGGAGCGAGGGGAGGGAGCTGTTTTTT. It codes for CSARGLIVGSEGRELFF.

This clonotype was seen a few times. The V gene is TRBV30, the J gene TRBJ2-5, with TRBD2 matching over 8 bases. Trimming cost V 5 bases and J 1 base; bases outside gene matches: 6. CDR1 and CDR2 (germline): GTSNPN, SVGIG (reference sequence). The CDR3 covers 14 residues. The DNA of the CDR3 is TGTGCCTGGGTCGATAGCGGGACCCAAGAGACCCAGTACTTC. Its protein product is CAWVDSGTQETQYF.

This clonotype was detected many times. The rearrangement links TRBV19 to TRBJ2-7; D gene unclear. The CDR3 runs to 14 residues. V lost 0 bases and J 2 bases, leaving 8 bases between the germline ends. Germline V CDR1 and CDR2: LNHDA, SQIVND (reference sequence). The CDR3 sequence is CASSIEVRAYEQYF. The CDR3 DNA reads as TGTGCCAGTAGTATAGAAGTTAGAGCCTACGAGCAGTACTTC.

This clonotype was seen only a few times. A read error is possible here, since a much larger clone lies one base away. The chain carries TRBV7-2 and TRBJ1-5; D is perhaps TRBD1 (5 bases). V dropped 5 bases and J dropped 7 bases, with 15 bases sitting between them. Germline V lookup: CDR1 SGHTA, CDR2 FQGNSA. This CDR3 spans 14 amino acids. The CDR3 loop reads CASSSLFQGQPQHF. The DNA of the CDR3 is TGTGCCAGCAGCAGTCTTTTCCAGGGCCAGCCCCAGCATTTT.

Here the CDR3 DNA reads TGTGCCAGCAGTGAATTCGATAACACTGAAGCTTTCTTT. It is translated as CASSEFDNTEAFF. The gene calls are TRBV6-1 and TRBJ1-1, with D uncertain. V gave up 2 bases and J gave up 2 bases, with 6 bases separating them. The CDR3 totals 13 residues. Germline values: CDR1 MNHNS, CDR2 SASEGT.